This TCR beta chain was recorded in a study of blood T cells in healthy people across ages. Overall study context: About one barcoded beta molecule per two T cells was captured by template switching.

Findings and caveats of the study: Donor CMV infection status was unknown, possibly confounding age-related changes in expanded clonotypes.

About this clonotype: As yet, its antigen is unknown.

Each sample gave at least 6.5 million isolated PBMCs. Through a sample-barcoded 5' primer and a J-beta primer mix, a second PCR was run for roughly 6 to 11 cycles. TCRdb re-called the 5' RACE reads with MiXCR, one entry per CDR3 protein. The sample lists 1.4 million to 1.5 million distinct CDR3 sequences, 35% to 45% occurring once. Trimming removed 3 bases from V and 1 base from J, with 6 bases in between. The CDR3 totals 12 residues. Germline V lookup: CDR1 SQVTM, CDR2 ANQGSEA. The source is a woman aged 18-29 years in good health. V gene TRBV29-1 combines with J gene TRBJ1-1; D is uncertain. Sequencing was done on a sample of blood. CDR3: CSVEASNTEAFF. The CDR3 DNA follows: TGCAGCGTTGAGGCCTCGAACACTGAAGCTTTCTTT.